A selection of T cell receptor beta chains follows, all from one sample in a study of blood T cell repertoires in COVID-19. This table comes from immunoSEQ multiplex PCR, and its TCRdb copy is limited to in-frame clones, with some not included. The sample records hundreds of thousands of clones, 90% being singletons. The sample comprised PBMCs or T cells enriched from blood (not recorded which). These receptors came from a man between 60 and 70 years old who had recovered from COVID-19. Each CDR3 is given with its conserved first and last residue. Fields, in order: CDR3 length, D gene, clone size, J gene, V gene, CDR3 protein, CDR3 DNA. D genes are given only for firm matches. Some rows mark clone size as missing; the rest say once, few, many or name a class of expanded clone.

17 NA NA TRBJ2-6 TRBV4-3 CASSHALRISGANVLTF TGCGCCAGCAGCCACGCCTTGAGAATCTCTGGGGCCAACGTCCTGACTTTC
15 TRBD1 once TRBJ1-5 TRBV9 CASSETGTAYQPQHF TGTGCCAGCAGCGAAACCGGGACAGCATATCAGCCCCAGCATTTT
15 NA NA TRBJ2-1 TRBV5-1 CASSLGDRRDNEQFF TGCGCCAGCAGCTTGGGCGACAGGCGGGACAATGAGCAGTTCTTC
15 TRBD1 NA TRBJ2-7 TRBV24-1 CATSDPGQGIYEQYF TGTGCCACCAGTGATCCGGGACAGGGGATTTACGAGCAGTACTTC
15 TRBD2 few TRBJ2-7 TRBV27 CASSLSGAGGFEQYF TGTGCCAGCAGTTTAAGCGGAGCGGGAGGCTTCGAGCAGTACTTC
12 TRBD2 NA TRBJ2-7 TRBV29-1 CSVGGRAYEQYF TGCAGCGTTGGCGGGAGGGCGTACGAGCAGTACTTC
15 NA NA TRBJ1-5 TRBV2 CASSLDSNSNQPQHF TGTGCCAGCAGTTTGGACAGTAATAGCAATCAGCCCCAGCATTTT
15 TRBD1 NA TRBJ1-2 TRBV4-1 CASSQPWGTGGGYTF TGCGCCAGCAGCCAACCCTGGGGGACAGGCGGGGGCTACACCTTC
16 NA once TRBJ2-3 TRBV4-3 CASSQEWQGRAHTQYF TGCGCCAGCAGCCAAGAATGGCAGGGGCGGGCTCATACGCAGTATTTT
16 TRBD1 NA TRBJ2-1 TRBV27 CASRPIAGQGFDEQFF TGTGCCAGCAGACCCATCGCGGGACAGGGTTTCGATGAGCAGTTCTTC
13 NA NA TRBJ1-6 TRBV10-2 CASSYRINSPLHF TGCGCCAGCAGCTACAGGATCAATTCACCCCTCCACTTT
14 NA NA TRBJ2-1 TRBV10-3 CAISGSFGSNEQFF TGTGCCATCAGTGGATCGTTCGGGAGTAATGAGCAGTTCTTC
18 TRBD2 once TRBJ2-1 TRBV25-1 CASSPLAGGPTTHNEQFF TGTGCCAGCAGCCCTCTAGCGGGAGGGCCGACTACACACAATGAGCAGTTCTTC
14 NA NA TRBJ2-7 TRBV6-5 CASSPRLGASEQYF TGTGCCAGCAGTCCAAGGCTGGGGGCGAGCGAGCAGTACTTC
17 TRBD1 NA TRBJ1-4 TRBV5-1 CASSRGTGVVTNEKLFF TGCGCCAGCAGCCGTGGGACAGGGGTTGTGACTAATGAAAAACTGTTTTTT
19 TRBD1 NA TRBJ1-5 TRBV15 CATSRDPTTSGTGNQPQHF TGTGCCACCAGCAGAGACCCAACGACATCCGGGACAGGGAATCAGCCCCAGCATTTT
15 TRBD1 NA TRBJ2-3 TRBV4-3 CASSLGQASTDTQYF TGCGCCAGCAGCCTAGGACAGGCTAGCACAGATACGCAGTATTTT
17 TRBD2 NA TRBJ2-7 TRBV6-2/TRBV6-3 CASSYWGSGEATYEQYF TGTGCCAGCAGTTACTGGGGGAGCGGGGAGGCGACCTACGAGCAGTACTTC
16 TRBD2 NA TRBJ2-1 TRBV5-1 CASSSTSGPPYNEQFF TGCGCCAGCAGCTCGACTAGCGGGCCACCCTACAATGAGCAGTTCTTC
15 NA NA TRBJ1-5 TRBV7-8 CASSWDWNSNQPQHF TGTGCCAGCAGCTGGGACTGGAATAGCAATCAGCCCCAGCATTTT
13 NA NA TRBJ1-5 TRBV6-5 CASSYSADQPQHF TGTGCCAGCAGTTACTCAGCGGATCAGCCCCAGCATTTT
16 TRBD1 NA TRBJ1-2 TRBV5-4 CASSSPTGTGAGGYTF TGTGCCAGCAGCTCTCCCACGGGGACAGGGGCCGGCGGCTACACCTTC
17 NA NA TRBJ1-5 TRBV2 CASSEALRTASNQPQHF TGTGCCAGCAGTGAAGCGCTTCGGACAGCAAGCAATCAGCCCCAGCATTTT
15 NA NA TRBJ2-3 TRBV3-1/TRBV3-2 CASSQGGVYTDTQYF TGTGCCAGCAGCCAAGGGGGGGTTTACACAGATACGCAGTATTTT
15 TRBD1 NA TRBJ1-5 TRBV4-3 CASSQVRGSNQPQHF TGCGCCAGCAGCCAAGTCAGGGGGAGCAATCAGCCCCAGCATTTT
17 TRBD1 NA TRBJ1-3 TRBV6-1 CASSEMSRQGGGNTIYF TGTGCCAGCAGTGAAATGTCTCGACAGGGGGGGGGAAACACCATATATTTT
17 TRBD2 NA TRBJ2-3 TRBV5-1 CASSPETSGGRSDTQYF TGCGCCAGCAGCCCCGAGACTAGCGGGGGGAGGTCAGATACGCAGTATTTT
17 TRBD2 NA TRBJ2-1 TRBV4-1 CASSRDPGTSGMYEQFF TGCGCCAGCAGCCGAGACCCAGGGACTAGCGGTATGTATGAGCAGTTCTTC
15 NA NA TRBJ2-3 TRBV5-1 CASTLTGSSTDTQYF TGCGCCAGCACTTTGACAGGATCTAGCACAGATACGCAGTATTTT
14 TRBD1 NA TRBJ2-5 TRBV5-4 CASSTDRGSETQYF TGTGCCAGCAGCACGGACAGGGGTTCAGAGACCCAGTACTTC
15 NA NA TRBJ1-6 TRBV6-1 CASSEQQGLNSPLHF TGTGCCAGCAGTGAACAACAGGGTTTGAATTCACCCCTCCACTTT
17 TRBD1 NA TRBJ2-4 TRBV28 CASTGTGTLLAKNIQYF TGTGCCAGCACGGGGACAGGGACCTTACTAGCCAAAAACATTCAGTACTTC
14 NA NA TRBJ2-1 TRBV18 CASSPPGVHNEQFF TGTGCCAGCTCACCACCCGGGGTACACAATGAGCAGTTCTTC
14 NA NA TRBJ1-1 TRBV28 CASSRADWAGEAFF TGTGCCAGCAGTAGAGCCGATTGGGCAGGTGAAGCTTTCTTT
18 TRBD1 NA TRBJ1-3 TRBV3-1/TRBV3-2 CASSQLPGQGARGNTIYF TGTGCCAGCAGCCAACTACCCGGACAGGGGGCGCGAGGAAACACCATATATTTT
13 NA NA TRBJ1-6 TRBV2 CASSTRVNSPLHF TGTGCCAGCAGTACTAGGGTCAATTCACCCCTCCACTTT
13 NA NA TRBJ2-2 TRBV20-1 CSASSRAAGELFF TGCAGTGCTAGTAGCAGGGCAGCCGGGGAGCTGTTTTTT
15 NA NA TRBJ1-2 TRBV15 CATSRDRGGIYGYTF TGTGCCACCAGCAGAGATCGGGGGGGAATCTATGGCTACACCTTC
20 TRBD1 NA TRBJ2-3 TRBV6-2/TRBV6-3 CASSYPSGAPGTGSTDTQYF TGTGCCAGCAGTTACCCCTCGGGAGCGCCAGGGACAGGCAGCACAGATACGCAGTATTTT
14 NA NA TRBJ2-7 TRBV27 CASSLVPTTYEQYF TGTGCCAGCAGTTTAGTACCGACTACCTACGAGCAGTACTTC
14 NA NA TRBJ1-3 TRBV2 CASRTGLAGNTIYF TGTGCCAGCAGAACAGGTTTGGCCGGAAACACCATATATTTT
16 TRBD1 NA TRBJ1-5 TRBV4-2 CASSVTGALSNQPQHF TGTGCCAGCAGCGTCACAGGGGCCCTAAGCAATCAGCCCCAGCATTTT
16 TRBD2 NA TRBJ2-1 TRBV9 CASSVGTSGGYNEQFF TGTGCCAGCAGCGTAGGGACTAGCGGGGGTTACAATGAGCAGTTCTTC